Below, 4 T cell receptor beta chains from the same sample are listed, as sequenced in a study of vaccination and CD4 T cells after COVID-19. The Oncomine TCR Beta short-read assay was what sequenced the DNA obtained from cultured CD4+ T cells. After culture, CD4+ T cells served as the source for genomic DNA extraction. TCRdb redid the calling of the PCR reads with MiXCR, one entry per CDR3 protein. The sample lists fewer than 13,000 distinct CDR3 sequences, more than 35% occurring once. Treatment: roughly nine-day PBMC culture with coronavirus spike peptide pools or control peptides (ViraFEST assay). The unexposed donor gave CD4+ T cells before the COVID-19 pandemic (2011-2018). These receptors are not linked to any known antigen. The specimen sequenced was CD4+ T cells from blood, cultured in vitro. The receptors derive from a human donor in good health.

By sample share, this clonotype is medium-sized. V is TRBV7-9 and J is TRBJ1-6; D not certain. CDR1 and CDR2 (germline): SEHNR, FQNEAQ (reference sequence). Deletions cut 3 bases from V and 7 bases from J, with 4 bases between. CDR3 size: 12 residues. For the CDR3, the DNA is TGTGCCAGCAGCTTCCCCAATTCACCCCTCCACTTT. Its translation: CASSFPNSPLHF.

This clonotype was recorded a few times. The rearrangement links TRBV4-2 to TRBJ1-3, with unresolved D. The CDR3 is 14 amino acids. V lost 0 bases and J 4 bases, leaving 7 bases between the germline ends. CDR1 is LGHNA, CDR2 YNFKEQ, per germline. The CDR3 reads CASSQDLGGNTIYF. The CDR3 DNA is TGTGCCAGCAGCCAAGATCTCGGGGGAAACACCATATATTTT.

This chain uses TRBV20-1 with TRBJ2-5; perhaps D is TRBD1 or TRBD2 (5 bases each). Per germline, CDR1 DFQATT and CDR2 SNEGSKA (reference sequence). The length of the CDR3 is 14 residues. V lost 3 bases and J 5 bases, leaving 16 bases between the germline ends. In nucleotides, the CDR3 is TGCAGTGCTAGTGTCGGGATGGGGCGGGAGACCCAGTACTTC. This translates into CSASVGMGRETQYF.

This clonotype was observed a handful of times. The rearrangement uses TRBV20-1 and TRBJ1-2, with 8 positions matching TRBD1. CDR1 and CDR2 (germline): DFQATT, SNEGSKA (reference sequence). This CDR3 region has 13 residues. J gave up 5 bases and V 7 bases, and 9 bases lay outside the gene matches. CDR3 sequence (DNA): TGCAGTGTCCCGGACAGGGAGGTATATGGCTACACCTTC. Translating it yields CSVPDREVYGYTF.